This T cell receptor (beta chain) was captured in a study of T cell repertoires in cytomegalovirus infection. Across the whole study: From public TCR beta signatures came an indication of both CMV infection and matching HLA type.

The CDR3 runs 14 residues. From germline, CDR1 is SGHNT and CDR2 YYREEE (reference sequence). The V end lost 4 bases, the J end lost 7 bases, and 17 bases lay between the germline ends. This clonotype appeared a few times. Its matching antigen is unknown. Regarding the study as a whole: Pooled public TCR beta family frequency picked out CMV carriers with the relevant HLA. HLA-C-restricted TCR beta clonotypes specific for CMV led the ex vivo response.

TCRdb re-derived calls from the reads in MiXCR, one entry per CDR3 protein. The sample includes some 180,000 distinct CDR3 sequences, about a sixth of them seen just once. This chain joins TRBV5-4 and TRBJ1-1; no clear D. The sequenced sample consisted of CD8+ T cells from PBMCs. The sequence came from a human donor in good health (CMV status not recorded). Some clones in this sample may be carry-over from other donors' samples. CDR3 bases: TGTGCCAGCAGCGAATCGAGTCGCGCCCTTGAAGCTTTCTTT. Its translation is CASSESSRALEAFF.